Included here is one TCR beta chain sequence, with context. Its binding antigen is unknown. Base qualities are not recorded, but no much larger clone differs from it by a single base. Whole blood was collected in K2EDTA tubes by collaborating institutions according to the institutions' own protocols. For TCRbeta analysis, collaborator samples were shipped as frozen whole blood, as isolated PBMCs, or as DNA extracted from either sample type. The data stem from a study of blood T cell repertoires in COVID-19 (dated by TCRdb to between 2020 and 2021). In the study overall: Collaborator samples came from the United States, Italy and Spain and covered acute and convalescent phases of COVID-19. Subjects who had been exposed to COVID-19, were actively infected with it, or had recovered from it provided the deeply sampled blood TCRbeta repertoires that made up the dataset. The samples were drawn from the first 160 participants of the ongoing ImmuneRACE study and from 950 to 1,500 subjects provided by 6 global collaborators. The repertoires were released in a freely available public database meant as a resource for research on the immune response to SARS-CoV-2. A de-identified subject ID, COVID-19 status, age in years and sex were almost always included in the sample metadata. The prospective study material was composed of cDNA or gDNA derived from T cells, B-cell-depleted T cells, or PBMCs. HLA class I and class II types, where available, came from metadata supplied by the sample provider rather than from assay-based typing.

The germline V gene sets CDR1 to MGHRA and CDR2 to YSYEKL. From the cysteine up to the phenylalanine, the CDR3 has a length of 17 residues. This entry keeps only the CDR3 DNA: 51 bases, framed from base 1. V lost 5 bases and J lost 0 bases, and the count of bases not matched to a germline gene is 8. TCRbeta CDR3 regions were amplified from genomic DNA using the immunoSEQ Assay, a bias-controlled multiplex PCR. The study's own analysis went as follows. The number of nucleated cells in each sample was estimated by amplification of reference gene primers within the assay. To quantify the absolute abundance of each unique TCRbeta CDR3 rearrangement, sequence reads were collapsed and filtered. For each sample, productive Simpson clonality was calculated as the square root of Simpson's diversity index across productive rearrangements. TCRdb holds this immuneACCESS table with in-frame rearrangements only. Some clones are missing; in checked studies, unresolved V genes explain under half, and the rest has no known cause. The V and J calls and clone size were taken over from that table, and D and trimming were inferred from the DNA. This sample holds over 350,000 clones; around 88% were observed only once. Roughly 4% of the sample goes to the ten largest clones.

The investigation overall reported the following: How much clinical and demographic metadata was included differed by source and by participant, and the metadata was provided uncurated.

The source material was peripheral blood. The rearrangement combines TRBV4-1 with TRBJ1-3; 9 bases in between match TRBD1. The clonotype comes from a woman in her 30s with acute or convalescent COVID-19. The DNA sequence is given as TGCGCCAGCAGCTTGACAGGGGGTACACCCTCTGGAAACACCATATATTTT. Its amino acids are CASSLTGGTPSGNTIYF.